The 21 T cell receptor beta chains reported below all come from one sample, sequenced in a study of T cell responses to AZD1222 COVID-19 vaccine. The assay was immunoSEQ multiplex PCR, and TCRdb's table has in-frame clones only and misses some. This sample carries 90,000 to 100,000 clones, roughly nine tenths of them seen once, and the ten largest clones take approximately 2.9%. This specimen was peripheral blood, taken on day 0 of AZD1222 vaccination. These receptors all come from an adult in good health.

V and J are TRBV27 and TRBJ2-3; maybe TRBD2 (7 bases). Germline lookup yields CDR1 MNHEY and CDR2 SMNVEV (reference sequence). Trimming cost V 3 bases and J 0 bases, with 10 bases left between them. CDR3 length equals 15 residues. The CDR3 protein is CASSLGGRSTDTQYF. The CDR3 DNA reads as TGTGCCAGCAGTTTGGGGGGGCGAAGCACAGATACGCAGTATTTT.

This chain joins TRBV24-1 and TRBJ2-5, with 9 bases lining up with TRBD1. CDR1 KGHDR and CDR2 SFDVKD come from the germline V gene. Trimming cost V 3 bases and J 4 bases; bases outside gene matches: 11. This CDR3 contains 17 residues. The chain's CDR3 is CATSDALEGQGRETQYF. The CDR3 DNA is TGTGCCACCAGTGATGCCCTCGAGGGACAGGGTCGAGAGACCCAGTACTTC.

V gene TRBV30 combines with J gene TRBJ2-2, with 7 positions matching TRBD2. V lost 3 bases, J lost 3 bases, and 7 bases stayed unmatched. The length of the CDR3 is 15 residues. Germline lookup yields CDR1 GTSNPN and CDR2 SVGIG (reference sequence). DNA for the CDR3: TGTGCCTGGAGGTCGAGGCGGGAGTACACCGGGGAGCTGTTTTTT. The encoded protein is CAWRSRREYTGELFF.

The chain recombines TRBV7-9 with TRBJ2-3, with 7 bases identical to TRBD1. V lost 5 bases, J lost 1 base, and 6 bases stayed unmatched. This CDR3 comprises 15 residues. The germline V gene encodes CDR1 SEHNR and CDR2 FQNEAQ (reference sequence). DNA for the CDR3: TGTGCCAGCAGCCGGGGCGACAGGGGCACAGATACGCAGTATTTT. Its translation: CASSRGDRGTDTQYF.

V and J are TRBV7-9 and TRBJ1-4, with D possibly being TRBD1 (6 bases). From germline, CDR1 is SEHNR and CDR2 FQNEAQ (reference sequence). V was cut by 1 base and J by 11 bases, with 14 bases left in between. This CDR3 is 14 amino acids long. The CDR3 protein is CASSLGQPRGKLFF. In DNA, the CDR3 is TGTGCCAGCAGCTTAGGCCAGCCGAGGGGGAAACTGTTTTTT.

The chain couples TRBV4-3 to TRBJ1-6; the D gene is possibly TRBD1 (5 bases). With 2 bases removed from V and 11 bases from J, the gap between germline ends came to 16 bases. The length of the CDR3 is 15 residues. CDR1 and CDR2 (germline): LGHNA, YSLEER. CDR3 coding DNA: TGCGCCAGCAGCCAAAATCGACAGACGCTTCCACCCCTCCACTTT. Amino acid sequence: CASSQNRQTLPPLHF.

The chain joins TRBV11-2 to TRBJ2-3; TRBD2 matches 7 bases. Per germline, CDR1 SGHAT and CDR2 FQNNGV. The V and J ends lost 4 bases and 3 bases, in that order; junction bases with no gene match: 13. The CDR3 contains 17 residues. The CDR3 nucleotides are TGTGCCAGCAGCTCGAAAAGGAGCGGGAAGATTACAGATACGCAGTATTTT. This translates into CASSSKRSGKITDTQYF.

The chain couples TRBV5-1 to TRBJ1-2, with D maybe TRBD1 (5 bases). The CDR3 contains 15 residues. Trimming took off 0 bases at V and 7 bases at J, with 16 bases between the two ends. CDR1 SGHRS and CDR2 YFSETQ come from the germline V gene. DNA of the CDR3: TGCGCCAGCAGCTTGGGTCAGGGCCCAACGGGTGGCTACACCTTC. It encodes CASSLGQGPTGGYTF.

This clone was observed once. The chain recombines TRBV4-2 with TRBJ2-1, with 11 positions matching TRBD2. Trimming at V came to 0 bases and at J to 7 bases, leaving 8 bases not matched to a gene. The germline gives CDR1 LGHNA, CDR2 YNFKEQ. This CDR3 has 17 residues. CDR3 DNA: TGTGCCAGCAGCCAAGATTACCCTAGCGGGGGGTCAAATGAGCAGTTCTTC. Translating it yields CASSQDYPSGGSNEQFF.

The chain employs TRBV6-5 and TRBJ2-2; D possibly uses TRBD1 or TRBD2 (5 bases each). The V and J ends lost 7 bases and 5 bases respectively, with 11 bases between them. The CDR3 consists of 13 residues. Germline V gene lookup returns CDR1 MNHEY and CDR2 SVGAGI. CDR3 nucleotide sequence: TGTGCCAGCAACCCCGGGGCGACCGGGGAGCTGTTTTTT. Translation gives CASNPGATGELFF.

This clone was detected once. The chain has TRBV15 and TRBJ2-1; no definite D call. This CDR3 spans 12 amino acids. Per the germline V gene, CDR1 is LNHNV and CDR2 is YYDKDF (reference sequence). V lost 4 bases and J 8 bases, leaving 9 bases between the germline ends. This chain's CDR3 is CATSIVTYEQFF. For the CDR3, the DNA is TGTGCCACCAGCATCGTCACGTATGAGCAGTTCTTC. Drawing the rest from reference TRBV15 and TRBJ2-1, the complete variable domain is DAMVIQNPRYQVTQFGKPVTLSCSQTLNHNVMYWYQQKSSQAPKLLFHYYDKDFNNEADTPDNFQSRRPNTSFCFLDIRSPGLGDTAMYLCATSIVTYEQFFGPGTRLTVL.

This chain connects TRBV5-8 to TRBJ2-3; D not certain. Trimming shortened V by 4 bases and J by 1 base, and 1 base separated the two germline ends. The length of the CDR3 is 11 residues. The germline gives CDR1 SGHTS, CDR2 YDEGEE. CDR3: CASSRTDTQYF. CDR3 nucleotides: TGTGCCAGCAGCCGCACAGATACGCAGTATTTT.

The chain is built from TRBV5-1 and TRBJ2-7; D is undetermined. CDR3 length equals 13 residues. Germline V CDR1 and CDR2: SGHRS, YFSETQ. The CDR3 DNA reads TGTGCCAGCAGCTTGACCCACGGCGACGAGCAGTACGTC. This codes for CASSLTHGDEQYV.

This sequence joins TRBV28 and TRBJ2-5; D not certain. The CDR3 extends over 12 amino acids. Germline V gene sequence: CDR1 MDHEN, CDR2 SYDVKM. Trimming stripped 2 bases from V and 6 bases from J, with 7 bases between. As DNA, the CDR3 is TGTGCCAGCAGTTTAAACCCCCAGACCCAGTACTTC. Translation gives CASSLNPQTQYF.

This rearrangement joins TRBV4-2 to TRBJ1-5, with 7 bases matching TRBD1. Per the germline V gene, CDR1 is LGHNA and CDR2 is YNFKEQ. The CDR3 is 15 residues long. The ends lost 2 bases at V and 4 bases at J; junction bases unmatched: 5. The CDR3 DNA reads TGTGCCAGCAGCCAAAGTTCGACAGGGAATCAGCCCCAGCATTTT. Translation: CASSQSSTGNQPQHF.

This clone was seen only once. V usage is TRBV7-3 and J usage is TRBJ2-3; tentatively, D is TRBD2 (6 bases). The CDR3 is 15 amino acids. CDR1 and CDR2 (germline): SGHTA, FQGTGA. With 4 bases removed from V and 3 bases from J, the gap between germline ends came to 14 bases. CDR3 nucleotides: TGTGCCAGCAGCTCGACGGGACTCCCGACAGATACGCAGTATTTT. This translates into CASSSTGLPTDTQYF.

The chain has TRBV2 and TRBJ1-4, with D perhaps matching TRBD1 (5 bases). Trimming removed 4 bases at V and 5 bases at J, with 17 bases between. The CDR3 has 16 residues. The germline V gene has CDR1 SNHLY and CDR2 FYNNEI. CDR3 in amino acids: CASSATGTARNEKLFF. CDR3 DNA: TGTGCCAGCAGTGCCACTGGGACGGCCCGAAATGAAAAACTGTTTTTT.

V gene TRBV3-1 (or the pseudogene TRBV3-2) combines with J gene TRBJ1-5; perhaps TRBD1 as D (5 bases). V was pared by 0 bases and J by 7 bases, with 7 bases between. This CDR3 is built from 13 residues. Germline loops: CDR1 LGHDT, CDR2 YNNKEL (reference sequence). The CDR3: CASSQEGGQPQHF. The CDR3, as DNA: TGTGCCAGCAGCCAAGAGGGGGGGCAGCCCCAGCATTTT.

The chain joins TRBV24-1 to TRBJ2-3; 7 nucleotides align to TRBD1. Trimming took 3 bases from V and 2 from J; bases not matched to a gene: 7. CDR3 length: 16 amino acids. Germline lookup yields CDR1 KGHDR and CDR2 SFDVKD. CDR3 in DNA: TGTGCCACCAGTGATCGGACAGGTTCGAACACAGATACGCAGTATTTT. Protein product: CATSDRTGSNTDTQYF.

The gene calls are TRBV4-1 and TRBJ2-5; D not resolved. The CDR3 covers 14 residues. The V and J ends lost 0 bases and 4 bases respectively, with 9 bases between them. The germline V gene has CDR1 MGHRA and CDR2 YSYEKL. For the CDR3, the DNA is TGCGCCAGCAGCCAAGAGGAGCGTGGAGAGACCCAGTACTTC. It codes for CASSQEERGETQYF.

J is TRBJ1-6 and V is TRBV3-1 (or the pseudogene TRBV3-2); tentative D call: TRBD1 (6 bases). There are 14 residues in the CDR3. Trimming took off 1 base at V and 10 bases at J, with 11 bases between the two ends. The germline gives CDR1 LGHDT, CDR2 YNNKEL (reference sequence). CDR3 loop: CASSQGTTGSPLHF. The CDR3 nucleotides are TGTGCCAGCAGCCAAGGGACAACAGGGTCACCCCTCCACTTT.